The 32 T cell receptor beta chains below were found in one sample sequenced in a study of cytotoxic CD8 clonotypes in ibrutinib-treated CLL. This table comes from immunoSEQ multiplex PCR, and its TCRdb copy is limited to in-frame clones, with some not included. The sample holds approximately 84,000 clones, roughly 77% seen once. The sequenced sample was PBMCs, obtained after 12 months of ibrutinib treatment. All receptors come from a human donor with chronic lymphocytic leukemia.

This clone has only one observation. The chain has TRBV18 and TRBJ2-7, with TRBD1 matching 7 bases. Trimming cost V 1 base and J 1 base; bases outside gene matches: 4. Germline CDR1 reads KGHSH; CDR2 reads LQKENI. The CDR3 spans 15 residues. The CDR3 loop reads CASSPQPDRSYEQYF. The CDR3 nucleotides read TGTGCCAGCTCACCACAGCCGGACAGGTCCTACGAGCAGTACTTC.

This chain uses TRBV5-1 with TRBJ2-1; D may be TRBD1 or TRBD2 (7 bases each). CDR3 length: 14 amino acids. The ends were cut back, 0 bases at V and 8 bases at J, with 12 bases in the middle. From germline, CDR1 is SGHRS and CDR2 YFSETQ. The chain's CDR3 is CASSLDPGGDEQFF. The CDR3 DNA reads TGCGCCAGCAGCTTGGATCCAGGGGGGGATGAGCAGTTCTTC.

The J gene is TRBJ2-7, the V gene TRBV6-6; 7 bases are shared with TRBD2. The V segment lost 4 bases and the J segment 6 bases; nucleotides outside the gene matches: 6. The CDR3 is made up of 13 amino acids. Per germline, CDR1 MNHNY and CDR2 SVGAGI (reference sequence). CDR3 coding DNA: TGTGCCAGCAGTTGGGGCGGGAGTCGCGAGCAGTACTTC. Its protein is CASSWGGSREQYF.

The rearrangement links TRBV7-2 to TRBJ2-1; 10 bases are shared with TRBD2. The V gene's germline CDR1 is SGHTA and CDR2 FQGNSA. CDR3 size: 15 residues. Trimming took 5 bases from V and 3 from J; bases not matched to a gene: 4. In DNA, the CDR3 is TGTGCCAGCAGCCCCCCTAGCGGGGGCTACAATGAGCAGTTCTTC. Translated, it gives CASSPPSGGYNEQFF. The complete variable domain, with remaining parts taken from reference TRBV7-2 and TRBJ2-1, reads GAGVSQSPSNKVTEKGKDVELRCDPISGHTALYWYRQSLGQGLEFLIYFQGNSAPDKSGLPSDRFSAERTGGSVSTLTIQRTQQEDSAVYLCASSPPSGGYNEQFFGPGTRLTVL.

The J gene is TRBJ2-1, the V gene TRBV5-4; 7 nucleotides agree with TRBD2. This CDR3 region has 14 residues. Unmatched junction bases numbered 13, after V lost 4 bases and J lost 12 bases. Germline V gene sequence: CDR1 SGHNT, CDR2 YYREEE (reference sequence). CDR3 sequence reads: CASSTMLPASGQFF. The CDR3 DNA reads TGTGCCAGCAGCACCATGCTCCCGGCTAGCGGGCAGTTCTTC.

The chain uses TRBV7-9 and TRBJ1-5, with a possible D match to TRBD1 (5 bases). The germline gives CDR1 SEHNR, CDR2 FQNEAQ (reference sequence). V was shortened by 1 base and J by 7 bases, with 8 bases between the two germline ends. The CDR3 consists of 13 residues. CDR3 region: CASSLGGGQPQHF. In DNA, the CDR3 is TGTGCCAGCAGCTTAGGGGGGGGGCAGCCCCAGCATTTT.

The rearrangement uses TRBV28 and TRBJ2-3, with D perhaps matching TRBD2 (6 bases). Germline V CDR1 and CDR2: MDHEN, SYDVKM. This CDR3 contains 14 residues. Trimming took 6 bases from V and 1 from J, leaving 11 bases between them. CDR3 loop: CASRRGGGTDTQYF. DNA of the CDR3: TGTGCCAGCAGGAGGGGAGGTGGCACAGATACGCAGTATTTT.

The V and J genes are TRBV7-8 and TRBJ2-4; 8 bases line up with TRBD2. Germline V gives CDR1 SGHVS, CDR2 FQNEAQ. The J segment lost 4 bases and the V segment lost 4 bases, leaving 9 bases of the junction unmatched. The CDR3 length is 16 residues. The CDR3 DNA sequence: TGTGCCAGCAGCTCCAAGTCGACTAGCGCAAAAAACATTCAGTACTTC. It yields the protein CASSSKSTSAKNIQYF.

The V gene is TRBV7-3, the J gene TRBJ2-5; perhaps TRBD2 as D (6 bases). The germline CDR1 and CDR2 sequences are SGHTA and FQGTGA. The CDR3 has 13 residues. V was trimmed by 5 bases and J by 5 bases, leaving 12 bases between them. DNA of the CDR3: TGTGCCAGCAGCCCGACTGGGGGGGAGACCCAGTACTTC. Translation gives CASSPTGGETQYF.

This clone has just a few counts. This chain joins TRBV7-8 and TRBJ1-2; the match to TRBD1 covers 9 bases. This CDR3 spans 15 amino acids. CDR1 is SGHVS, CDR2 FQNEAQ, per germline. V shed 5 bases and J 8 bases; nucleotides not matched to a gene: 12. Here the CDR3 reads CASSGPGQGRAGYTF. CDR3 coding DNA: TGTGCCAGCAGCGGACCGGGACAGGGCCGTGCCGGCTACACCTTC.

V usage is TRBV19 and J usage is TRBJ1-1, with TRBD1 matching 8 bases. The CDR3 extends over 17 amino acids. The trim removed 6 bases at V and 0 bases at J, leaving 12 bases unmatched. Germline V gene sequence: CDR1 LNHDA, CDR2 SQIVND (reference sequence). The CDR3 coding sequence is TGTGCCAGTAGACTGACCACAGGGGGGGGAATGAACACTGAAGCTTTCTTT. Amino acids: CASRLTTGGGMNTEAFF.

This chain joins TRBV19 and TRBJ2-7, with TRBD1 as a possible D gene (5 bases). The germline CDR1 and CDR2 sequences are LNHDA and SQIVND (reference sequence). Trimming removed 2 bases at V and 1 base at J, with 9 bases between. CDR3 size: 14 residues. For the CDR3, the DNA is TGTGCCAGTAGTATATGGGGCGTGTCCTACGAGCAGTACTTC. Its protein product is CASSIWGVSYEQYF.

The rearrangement joins TRBV6-6 to TRBJ1-5; D unresolved. The germline CDR1 and CDR2 sequences are MNHNY and SVGAGI (reference sequence). There are 14 residues in the CDR3. Trimming pared 7 bases from V and 1 base from J, leaving 11 bases between. The CDR3 DNA reads TGTGCCAGCACCGCAGATAGGAGCAATCAGCCCCAGCATTTT. It specifies CASTADRSNQPQHF.

The V call is TRBV19, the J call TRBJ2-7; TRBD1 matches at 7 bases. With V trimmed by 4 bases and J by 0 bases, 3 bases remained unmatched. The CDR3 length is 14 residues. Germline V gene sequence: CDR1 LNHDA, CDR2 SQIVND (reference sequence). This chain's CDR3 is CASSTRGSSYEQYF. The CDR3 nucleotides read TGTGCCAGTAGTACCAGGGGGAGCTCCTACGAGCAGTACTTC. The full variable domain, in which reference TRBV19 and TRBJ2-7 provide the parts outside the CDR3, is DGGITQSPKYLFRKEGQNVTLSCEQNLNHDAMYWYRQDPGQGLRLIYYSQIVNDFQKGDIAEGYSVSREKKESFPLTVTSAQKNPTAFYLCASSTRGSSYEQYFGPGTRLTVT.

The chain has TRBV7-9 and TRBJ2-7, with D perhaps matching TRBD1 (6 bases). The CDR3 runs 13 residues. Germline V lookup: CDR1 SEHNR, CDR2 FQNEAQ (reference sequence). Trimming cost V 2 bases and J 7 bases, with 12 bases left between them. The CDR3 region has the DNA TGTGCCAGCAGCTTAAGCGGACAGCAGGAGCAGTACTTC. Its translation is CASSLSGQQEQYF.

The V call is TRBV6-6, the J call TRBJ2-3; no firm D call. Germline V gene sequence: CDR1 MNHNY, CDR2 SVGAGI (reference sequence). Trimming shortened V by 2 bases and J by 2 bases, and 2 bases separated the two germline ends. This CDR3 comprises 12 residues. CDR3 amino acids: CASSYTTDTQYF. The CDR3 region has the DNA TGTGCCAGCAGTTACACCACAGATACGCAGTATTTT.

This rearrangement joins TRBV2 to TRBJ2-7; tentative D call: TRBD2 (7 bases). Trimming removed 7 bases from V and 3 bases from J, with 22 bases in between. Germline-derived CDR1 and CDR2 are SNHLY and FYNNEI. The CDR3 covers 16 residues. In DNA, the CDR3 is TGTGCCAGCATTGATTGGGGGGGCCGCCCACGCTACGAGCAGTACTTC. Translating gives CASIDWGGRPRYEQYF.

V is TRBV30 and J is TRBJ1-4; tentative D call: TRBD1 (6 bases). This CDR3 is 14 amino acids long. V was cut by 3 bases and J by 8 bases, with 16 bases left in between. CDR1 and CDR2 (germline): GTSNPN, SVGIG (reference sequence). CDR3 amino acids: CAWSRGHGGEKLFF. CDR3 DNA: TGTGCCTGGAGCCGGGGACACGGGGGCGAAAAACTGTTTTTT.

The rearrangement links TRBV7-2 to TRBJ1-1, with TRBD1 matching 8 bases. This CDR3 has 15 residues. Germline values: CDR1 SGHTA, CDR2 FQGNSA. After removal of 5 bases from V and 2 bases from J, the junction contained 7 bases not matched to a gene. The chain's CDR3 is CASSDPQGGNTEAFF. CDR3 bases: TGTGCCAGCAGCGACCCACAGGGGGGCAACACTGAAGCTTTCTTT.

The genes are TRBV7-9 and TRBJ2-5, with a possible D match to TRBD2 (6 bases). Trimming removed 7 bases at V and 4 bases at J, with 10 bases between. The germline CDR1 and CDR2 sequences are SEHNR and FQNEAQ (reference sequence). The CDR3 has 12 residues. CDR3 protein: CASTLRGETQYF. The DNA of the CDR3 is TGTGCCAGCACCCTGCGGGGAGAGACCCAGTACTTC.

This clone showed up just once. The rearrangement uses TRBV16 and TRBJ2-7; 9 bases agree with TRBD2. J was trimmed by 3 bases and V by 0 bases; bases with no gene match: 3. Germline V gene data show CDR1 as KGHSY and CDR2 as FQNENV. The CDR3 totals 15 residues. CDR3 region: CASSQSGGGDYEQYF. The CDR3, as DNA: TGTGCCAGCAGCCAATCGGGCGGGGGGGACTACGAGCAGTACTTC.

V gene TRBV6-4 combines with J gene TRBJ2-1; 10 nucleotides align to TRBD2. The CDR3 loop spans 14 amino acids. Germline values: CDR1 MRHNA, CDR2 SNTAGT. The V gene end was trimmed by 8 bases and the J gene end by 7 bases; junction bases not matched to a gene: 8. The CDR3 coding sequence is TGTGCCAGCGGGAGCGGGGGGGCTGGAAATGAGCAGTTCTTC. As protein: CASGSGGAGNEQFF.

The J gene is TRBJ1-4, the V gene TRBV6-6, with 10 bases that match TRBD1. This CDR3 region has 14 residues. The germline CDR1 and CDR2 sequences are MNHNY and SVGAGI (reference sequence). The V segment lost 6 bases and the J segment 6 bases; nucleotides outside the gene matches: 4. CDR3 sequence reads: CASRPGQGHEKLFF. The CDR3 DNA follows: TGTGCCAGCAGACCGGGACAGGGGCATGAAAAACTGTTTTTT.

V and J are TRBV7-2 and TRBJ2-5; D possibly matches TRBD1 or TRBD2 (6 bases each). The CDR3 is 14 residues long. The V gene's germline CDR1 is SGHTA and CDR2 FQGNSA. V lost 4 bases to trimming and J lost 9 bases, with 18 bases between them. The CDR3 loop reads CASSSSDRRGAQYF. CDR3 coding DNA: TGTGCCAGCAGCTCCTCGGACAGACGCGGGGCCCAGTACTTC.

The rearrangement links TRBV11-3 to TRBJ2-4; D could derive from TRBD1 or TRBD2 (5 bases each). V lost 5 bases and J 1 base, leaving 15 bases between the germline ends. Germline lookup yields CDR1 SGHNT and CDR2 YENEEA. There are 16 residues in the CDR3. The DNA of the CDR3 is TGTGCCAGCAGCCACTGTGGGGGTGGGGCCAAAAACATTCAGTACTTC. Translating gives CASSHCGGGAKNIQYF.

This clone was detected once. This chain joins TRBV2 and TRBJ2-3, with 7 positions matching TRBD1. Losses at the gene ends were 3 bases for V and 6 bases for J; bases not matched to a gene: 9. The germline CDR1 and CDR2 sequences are SNHLY and FYNNEI. The CDR3 covers 15 residues. CDR3 loop: CASSEGQGDSDTQYF. CDR3 sequence (DNA): TGTGCCAGCAGTGAGGGTCAGGGGGATTCGGATACGCAGTATTTT.

The J gene is TRBJ2-5, the V gene TRBV5-6, with D possibly TRBD2 on 6 matching bases. The V end lost 2 bases, the J end lost 2 bases, and 10 bases lay between the germline ends. Germline V lookup: CDR1 SGHDT, CDR2 YYEEEE. The CDR3 spans 14 residues. CDR3 sequence: CASSLRDLQETQYF. For the CDR3, the DNA is TGTGCCAGCAGCTTAAGGGACTTACAAGAGACCCAGTACTTC. Complete variable domain (other parts from reference TRBV5-6 and TRBJ2-5): DAGVTQSPTHLIKTRGQQVTLRCSPKSGHDTVSWYQQALGQGPQFIFQYYEEEERQRGNFPDRFSGHQFPNYSSELNVNALLLGDSALYLCASSLRDLQETQYFGPGTRLLVL.

The chain recombines TRBV7-9 with TRBJ2-7; D is possibly TRBD1 (6 bases). The V end lost 5 bases, the J end lost 2 bases, and 13 bases lay between the germline ends. There are 14 residues in the CDR3. Germline CDR1 is SEHNR and CDR2 is FQNEAQ (reference sequence). The CDR3 loop reads CASSRQDRTYEQYF. As DNA, the CDR3 is TGTGCCAGCAGCCGACAGGACAGAACCTACGAGCAGTACTTC.

V and J are TRBV7-6 and TRBJ2-1; D might be TRBD2 (7 bases). The germline V gene has CDR1 SGHVS and CDR2 FNYEAQ. The CDR3 spans 14 residues. The germline V and J ends were trimmed by 0 bases and 9 bases, with 12 bases remaining between them. Written as DNA, the CDR3 is TGTGCCAGCAGCTTAGCGGCAGGGGAGGGTGAGCAGTTCTTC. It encodes CASSLAAGEGEQFF.

V usage is TRBV20-1 and J usage is TRBJ2-1; the D gene is possibly TRBD2 (5 bases). The CDR3 sequence is 10 residues long. Trimming removed 6 bases from V and 12 bases from J, with 12 bases in between. Germline CDR1 and CDR2: DFQATT and SNEGSKA (reference sequence). CDR3 nucleotide sequence: TGCAGTGCCAGTTCCCGGGGGCAGTTCTTC. Translated, it gives CSASSRGQFF.

The chain recombines TRBV13 with TRBJ2-7; 8 positions agree with TRBD2. CDR3 length: 15 amino acids. V was pared by 5 bases and J by 0 bases, with 6 bases of the junction left unmatched. CDR1 PRHDT and CDR2 FYEKMQ come from the germline V gene (reference sequence). CDR3 bases: TGTGCCAGCAGCCCGGGGGGGGAAAGCTCCTACGAGCAGTACTTC. Its protein is CASSPGGESSYEQYF. The whole variable domain, remainder taken from reference TRBV13 and TRBJ2-7, is AAGVIQSPRHLIKEKRETATLKCYPIPRHDTVYWYQQGPGQDPQFLISFYEKMQSDKGSIPDRFSAQQFSDYHSELNMSSLELGDSALYFCASSPGGESSYEQYFGPGTRLTVT.

The chain links TRBV18 to TRBJ2-7; D unresolved. This CDR3 contains 14 residues. Trimming stripped 1 base from V and 3 bases from J, with 10 bases between. CDR1 and CDR2 (germline): KGHSH, LQKENI. The CDR3 is CASSPQTSHYEQYF. The DNA of the CDR3 is TGTGCCAGCTCACCACAGACTTCCCACTACGAGCAGTACTTC.